These T cell receptor beta chains were read from a single sample in a study of blood T cell repertoires in COVID-19. Assay used: immunoSEQ multiplex PCR; TCRdb lists only in-frame clones, some missing. The sample records about 230,000 clones, roughly 86% being singletons. Sequenced material: peripheral blood. The receptors shown here come from a woman aged 55-69 years with acute or convalescent COVID-19. CDR3s include the opening cysteine and the closing phenylalanine or tryptophan. Each record gives: CDR3 protein, CDR3 DNA, V gene, clone size, J gene, D gene. D genes are given only for firm matches. Clone size is stated in some rows and not others, as once, few, many or a class when expanded.

cdr3_aa: CASSPRQDMNTEAFF
cdr3_nt: TGTGCCAGCTCACCACGGCAGGACATGAACACTGAAGCTTTCTTT
v_call: TRBV18
clone_size: .
j_call: TRBJ1-1
d_call: .

cdr3_aa: CASSRGTETNYGYTF
cdr3_nt: TGTGCCAGCAGCAGGGGGACGGAGACTAACTATGGCTACACCTTC
v_call: TRBV5-8
clone_size: .
j_call: TRBJ1-2
d_call: .

cdr3_aa: CASSLAATGADYGYTF
cdr3_nt: TGTGCCAGCAGCTTAGCAGCGACAGGGGCGGACTATGGCTACACCTTC
v_call: TRBV7-2
clone_size: .
j_call: TRBJ1-2
d_call: TRBD1

cdr3_aa: CASSLVQGANVLTF
cdr3_nt: TGTGCCAGCAGTTTAGTACAGGGGGCCAACGTCCTGACTTTC
v_call: TRBV28
clone_size: .
j_call: TRBJ2-6
d_call: .

cdr3_aa: CASSKGFSCKPGQHKSIQYF
cdr3_nt: TGTGCCAGCAGCAAAGGGTTTTCGTGTAAACCGGGACAGCATAAGAGCATTCAGTACTTC
v_call: TRBV21-1
clone_size: .
j_call: TRBJ2-4
d_call: .

cdr3_aa: CASSPQYTDTQYF
cdr3_nt: TGTGCCAGCTCACCACAATACACAGATACGCAGTATTTT
v_call: TRBV18
clone_size: .
j_call: TRBJ2-3
d_call: .

cdr3_aa: CASSLVGQGGVQPQHF
cdr3_nt: TGTGCCAGCAGCTTAGTCGGACAGGGGGGGGTTCAGCCCCAGCATTTT
v_call: TRBV7-2
clone_size: .
j_call: TRBJ1-5
d_call: TRBD1

cdr3_aa: CASGRQGYYEQYF
cdr3_nt: TGTGCCAGCGGTCGGCAGGGATATTACGAGCAGTACTTC
v_call: TRBV6-5
clone_size: .
j_call: TRBJ2-7
d_call: .

cdr3_aa: CASSSPGLPYNEQFF
cdr3_nt: TGTGCCAGCAGCTCCCCGGGACTCCCTTATAATGAGCAGTTCTTC
v_call: TRBV11-2
clone_size: .
j_call: TRBJ2-1
d_call: .

cdr3_aa: CASSLTYTQYF
cdr3_nt: TGTGCCAGCAGCCTCACATATACGCAGTATTTT
v_call: TRBV3-1/TRBV3-2
clone_size: .
j_call: TRBJ2-3
d_call: .

cdr3_aa: CASSQQRSRRADTQYF
cdr3_nt: TGTGCCAGCAGTCAGCAGCGGAGCCGGCGCGCAGATACGCAGTATTTT
v_call: TRBV6-6
clone_size: .
j_call: TRBJ2-3
d_call: .

cdr3_aa: CATKLDRGRDSPLHF
cdr3_nt: TGTGCCACCAAATTAGACAGGGGGAGAGATTCACCCCTCCACTTT
v_call: TRBV7-2
clone_size: .
j_call: TRBJ1-6
d_call: TRBD1

cdr3_aa: CASRPGTGTNTGELFF
cdr3_nt: TGTGCCAGCAGACCCGGGACAGGAACTAACACCGGGGAGCTGTTTTTT
v_call: TRBV28
clone_size: .
j_call: TRBJ2-2
d_call: TRBD1

cdr3_aa: CASSRGQLANYGYTF
cdr3_nt: TGTGCCAGCAGCCGGGGACAGCTGGCTAACTATGGCTACACCTTC
v_call: TRBV6-5
clone_size: .
j_call: TRBJ1-2
d_call: TRBD1

cdr3_aa: CAWIGGSVNTEAFF
cdr3_nt: TGTGCCTGGATAGGAGGATCCGTGAACACTGAAGCTTTCTTT
v_call: TRBV30
clone_size: .
j_call: TRBJ1-1
d_call: .

cdr3_aa: CASSLASELPTGTQYF
cdr3_nt: TGTGCCAGCAGCTTAGCTTCGGAACTACCGACGGGGACCCAGTACTTC
v_call: TRBV7-7
clone_size: .
j_call: TRBJ2-5
d_call: .

cdr3_aa: CASSVEGGLSEKLFF
cdr3_nt: TGTGCCAGCAGTGTAGAAGGGGGTCTTAGTGAAAAACTGTTTTTT
v_call: TRBV2
clone_size: .
j_call: TRBJ1-4
d_call: .

cdr3_aa: CASSDTGWAGAPTDTQYF
cdr3_nt: TGTGCCAGCAGTGATACCGGTTGGGCGGGGGCTCCCACAGATACGCAGTATTTT
v_call: TRBV2
clone_size: .
j_call: TRBJ2-3
d_call: .

cdr3_aa: CAWSVDRYEQYF
cdr3_nt: TGTGCCTGGAGTGTAGACAGATACGAGCAGTACTTC
v_call: TRBV30
clone_size: .
j_call: TRBJ2-7
d_call: .

cdr3_aa: CASIQQGDGGELFF
cdr3_nt: TGTGCCAGCATTCAACAGGGGGATGGCGGGGAGCTGTTTTTT
v_call: TRBV2
clone_size: .
j_call: TRBJ2-2
d_call: TRBD1

cdr3_aa: CASSEARRADYRGVYGYTF
cdr3_nt: TGTGCCAGCAGTGAAGCGCGAAGGGCAGATTACAGGGGGGTCTATGGCTACACCTTC
v_call: TRBV2
clone_size: .
j_call: TRBJ1-2
d_call: TRBD1

cdr3_aa: CASSYQEAREKLFF
cdr3_nt: TGTGCCAGCAGCTATCAGGAGGCTCGCGAAAAACTGTTTTTT
v_call: TRBV7-9
clone_size: .
j_call: TRBJ1-4
d_call: .

cdr3_aa: CSASRPGGNQPQHF
cdr3_nt: TGCAGTGCTAGTCGCCCAGGTGGCAATCAGCCCCAGCATTTT
v_call: TRBV20-1
clone_size: .
j_call: TRBJ1-5
d_call: .

cdr3_aa: CASSPSGSLETQYF
cdr3_nt: TGTGCCAGTAGTCCTAGCGGGAGCCTCGAGACCCAGTACTTC
v_call: TRBV19
clone_size: .
j_call: TRBJ2-5
d_call: TRBD2

cdr3_aa: CASSQGTYSNQPQHF
cdr3_nt: TGCGCCAGCAGCCAAGGCACCTATAGCAATCAGCCCCAGCATTTT
v_call: TRBV4-1
clone_size: .
j_call: TRBJ1-5
d_call: .

cdr3_aa: CASSLYGEQYF
cdr3_nt: TGTGCCAGCAGTTTATACGGCGAGCAGTACTTC
v_call: TRBV12-3/TRBV12-4
clone_size: .
j_call: TRBJ2-7
d_call: .

cdr3_aa: CASSYSAGVTGELFF
cdr3_nt: TGTGCCAGCAGTTACTCGGCAGGGGTGACCGGGGAGCTGTTTTTT
v_call: TRBV6-2/TRBV6-3
clone_size: .
j_call: TRBJ2-2
d_call: .

cdr3_aa: CASSSGTGIEKLFF
cdr3_nt: TGCGCCAGCAGCTCGGGGACAGGGATTGAAAAACTGTTTTTT
v_call: TRBV5-1
clone_size: .
j_call: TRBJ1-4
d_call: TRBD1

cdr3_aa: CASGRSSLYQGGYTF
cdr3_nt: TGTGCTAGTGGACGATCTAGTCTGTACCAAGGTGGCTACACCTTC
v_call: TRBV12-5
clone_size: .
j_call: TRBJ1-2
d_call: .

cdr3_aa: CASSYLEIAFF
cdr3_nt: TGTGCCAGCAGTTACCTTGAGATAGCTTTCTTT
v_call: TRBV6-5
clone_size: .
j_call: TRBJ1-1
d_call: .

cdr3_aa: CASSRRTSGGSTDTQYF
cdr3_nt: TGTGCCAGCAGCCGTAGGACTAGCGGGGGAAGCACAGATACGCAGTATTTT
v_call: TRBV3-1/TRBV3-2
clone_size: .
j_call: TRBJ2-3
d_call: TRBD2

cdr3_aa: CASSTGGTGEETQYF
cdr3_nt: TGTGCCAGCAGCACCGGGGGGACAGGCGAAGAGACCCAGTACTTC
v_call: TRBV5-4
clone_size: .
j_call: TRBJ2-5
d_call: .

cdr3_aa: CAISEAGGRGEQFF
cdr3_nt: TGTGCCATCAGTGAAGCGGGGGGGCGCGGTGAGCAGTTCTTC
v_call: TRBV10-3
clone_size: .
j_call: TRBJ2-1
d_call: TRBD2

cdr3_aa: CASSLERGLYNEQFF
cdr3_nt: TGTGCCAGCAGCCTGGAGCGGGGACTATACAATGAGCAGTTCTTC
v_call: TRBV7-3
clone_size: .
j_call: TRBJ2-1
d_call: TRBD2

cdr3_aa: CASSSLAGGLNEQFF
cdr3_nt: TGTGCCAGCAGTTCACTAGCGGGGGGGCTTAATGAGCAGTTCTTC
v_call: TRBV6-4
clone_size: .
j_call: TRBJ2-1
d_call: TRBD2

cdr3_aa: CASSQTRQTPDSPLHF
cdr3_nt: TGTGCCAGCAGCCAAACCCGACAGACCCCAGATTCACCCCTCCACTTT
v_call: TRBV4-2
clone_size: .
j_call: TRBJ1-6
d_call: .

cdr3_aa: CASSRTSMDTQYF
cdr3_nt: TGTGCCAGCAGTCGGACTAGCATGGATACGCAGTATTTT
v_call: TRBV6-4
clone_size: .
j_call: TRBJ2-3
d_call: TRBD2

cdr3_aa: CASSLAPPGTGYGYTF
cdr3_nt: TGTGCCAGCAGTTTAGCACCACCCGGGACAGGCTATGGCTACACCTTC
v_call: TRBV27
clone_size: once
j_call: TRBJ1-2
d_call: TRBD1

cdr3_aa: CASSEQLADRETQYF
cdr3_nt: TGTGCCAGCAGTGAACAGCTAGCGGATCGAGAGACCCAGTACTTC
v_call: TRBV6-1
clone_size: .
j_call: TRBJ2-5
d_call: TRBD2

cdr3_aa: CASSPIQGARSEQYF
cdr3_nt: TGCGCCAGCAGCCCGATACAGGGGGCTCGGTCCGAGCAGTACTTC
v_call: TRBV5-1
clone_size: .
j_call: TRBJ2-7
d_call: TRBD1

cdr3_aa: CASSRGGATGNTIYF
cdr3_nt: TGTGCCAGCAGCCGAGGTGGGGCTACTGGAAACACCATATATTTT
v_call: TRBV4-2
clone_size: .
j_call: TRBJ1-3
d_call: .

cdr3_aa: CASIRLLGAGGSYNEQFF
cdr3_nt: TGTGCCAGCATCAGGCTGCTAGGGGCGGGAGGCTCCTACAATGAGCAGTTCTTC
v_call: TRBV7-9
clone_size: .
j_call: TRBJ2-1
d_call: TRBD2

cdr3_aa: CASSLDGGGGYPYNEQFF
cdr3_nt: TGTGCCAGCAGCTTAGATGGGGGCGGGGGTTACCCCTACAATGAGCAGTTCTTC
v_call: TRBV11-3
clone_size: .
j_call: TRBJ2-1
d_call: .

cdr3_aa: CASGLVADTGELFF
cdr3_nt: TGTGCTAGTGGTTTGGTGGCAGACACCGGGGAGCTGTTTTTT
v_call: TRBV12-5
clone_size: .
j_call: TRBJ2-2
d_call: .

cdr3_aa: CASSPMGVQSNTEAFF
cdr3_nt: TGTGCCAGCTCACCAATGGGCGTACAATCAAACACTGAAGCTTTCTTT
v_call: TRBV18
clone_size: .
j_call: TRBJ1-1
d_call: .

cdr3_aa: CASSQGLQETQYF
cdr3_nt: TGTGCCAGCTCACAGGGACTTCAAGAGACCCAGTACTTC
v_call: TRBV18
clone_size: .
j_call: TRBJ2-5
d_call: .

cdr3_aa: CAISDQGQGTYEQYF
cdr3_nt: TGTGCCATCAGTGACCAGGGACAGGGGACCTACGAGCAGTACTTC
v_call: TRBV10-3
clone_size: .
j_call: TRBJ2-7
d_call: TRBD1

cdr3_aa: CASSRLNTEAFF
cdr3_nt: TGTGCCAGCAGCCGGTTGAACACTGAAGCTTTCTTT
v_call: TRBV5-6
clone_size: .
j_call: TRBJ1-1
d_call: .

cdr3_aa: CASSWDRNSPLHF
cdr3_nt: TGCGCCAGCAGTTGGGACAGAAATTCACCCCTCCACTTT
v_call: TRBV10-2
clone_size: .
j_call: TRBJ1-6
d_call: TRBD1

cdr3_aa: CASSSGGVNTGELFF
cdr3_nt: TGTGCCAGCAGCTCCGGCGGAGTGAACACCGGGGAGCTGTTTTTT
v_call: TRBV7-2
clone_size: .
j_call: TRBJ2-2
d_call: .

cdr3_aa: CASSPPGGVETQYF
cdr3_nt: TGTGCCAGCAGCCCTCCGGGAGGGGTTGAGACCCAGTACTTC
v_call: TRBV6-6
clone_size: .
j_call: TRBJ2-5
d_call: TRBD2

cdr3_aa: CASSLAGIDGYTF
cdr3_nt: TGCGCCAGCAGCTTGGCAGGAATCGACGGCTACACCTTC
v_call: TRBV5-1
clone_size: .
j_call: TRBJ1-2
d_call: .

cdr3_aa: CASRRHGGDYEQYF
cdr3_nt: TGTGCCAGCAGACGACACGGGGGGGACTACGAGCAGTACTTC
v_call: TRBV4-2
clone_size: .
j_call: TRBJ2-7
d_call: TRBD2

cdr3_aa: CASSFQGEAFF
cdr3_nt: TGTGCCAGCAGCTTTCAGGGTGAAGCTTTCTTT
v_call: TRBV7-9
clone_size: .
j_call: TRBJ1-1
d_call: .

cdr3_aa: CASSPRTGHGYTF
cdr3_nt: TGTGCCAGCAGCCCCCGGACAGGGCATGGCTACACCTTC
v_call: TRBV3-1/TRBV3-2
clone_size: .
j_call: TRBJ1-2
d_call: TRBD1